The 22 T cell receptor beta chains in this list originate from one sample, sequenced in a study of shared clonotypes between healthy human individuals. Sequencing was performed with immunoSEQ multiplex PCR; in TCRdb, only in-frame clones are kept and a portion is missing. The sample holds around 2.5 million clones; 90% to 95% are singletons and the top ten take about 0.38%. Sequencing was done on a sample of naive CD4+ T cells from PBMCs. Subset: CD45RA+ positively selected. These TCRs come from a man aged 18-30 years in good health. Some clones in this sample may be carry-over from other donors' samples.

The genes are TRBV6-1 and TRBJ2-7; D possibly corresponds to TRBD1 (5 bases). V was trimmed by 7 bases and J by 3 bases, leaving 16 bases between them. This CDR3 has 14 residues. Per the germline V gene, CDR1 is MNHNS and CDR2 is SASEGT. The DNA for the CDR3 is TGTGCCAGCACCGAAGGGGTTGGTGGCTACGAGCAGTACTTC. This encodes CASTEGVGGYEQYF.

CDR3 region: CASSYLNAAGELFF. In DNA form, the CDR3 reads TGTGCCAGCAGCTATCTGAATGCCGCCGGGGAGCTGTTTTTT. J is TRBJ2-2 and V is TRBV11-2; no definite D call. Germline V gene sequence: CDR1 SGHAT, CDR2 FQNNGV. The CDR3 has 14 residues. V was pared by 4 bases and J by 6 bases, with 12 bases between.

This clone came up a few times. Mismatch with germline at one junction end may stem from a read error. The V gene is TRBV4-1, the J gene TRBJ1-1; the D is unclear. This CDR3 has 15 amino acids. Per germline, CDR1 MGHRA and CDR2 YSYEKL. The CDR3 region has the DNA TGCGCCAGCAGTCAAGCTTCGAGCGGGCTCACTGAAGCTTTCTTT. This gives the protein CASSQASSGLTEAFF.

As regards this clone: Other DNA variants within this sample encode the same CDR3. The chain links TRBV7-3 to TRBJ2-5; the match to TRBD2 covers 13 bases. The CDR3 runs to 15 residues. CDR1 and CDR2 from the germline V gene are SGHTA and FQGTGA. Losses at the gene ends were 8 bases for V and 2 bases for J; bases not matched to a gene: 5. In DNA, the CDR3 is TGTGCCAGCTCCTTACTAGCGGGAGGGCAAGAGACCCAGTACTTC. Its protein product is CASSLLAGGQETQYF.

This chain uses TRBV29-1 with TRBJ1-1; D is perhaps TRBD1 (5 bases). The CDR3 runs to 12 residues. Germline values: CDR1 SQVTM, CDR2 ANQGSEA. V dropped 7 bases and J dropped 1 base, with 10 bases sitting between them. CDR3 nucleotides: TGCAGCGAGGGACGGAAGAACACTGAAGCTTTCTTT. Translation gives CSEGRKNTEAFF.

The J gene is TRBJ2-7, the V gene TRBV9; D uncertain. The length of the CDR3 is 14 residues. CDR1 is SGDLS, CDR2 YYNGEE, per germline. V lost 3 bases to trimming and J lost 2 bases, with 12 bases between them. CDR3 amino acids: CASSAGLTAYEQYF. CDR3 sequence (DNA): TGTGCCAGCAGCGCAGGTTTGACCGCCTACGAGCAGTACTTC.

The V call is TRBV7-9, the J call TRBJ2-5; TRBD1 matches at 12 bases. The CDR3 has 16 amino acids. Germline V gene data show CDR1 as SEHNR and CDR2 as FQNEAQ (reference sequence). V gave up 5 bases and J gave up 7 bases; unmatched junction bases: 11. CDR3 sequence: CASSMGQGASPRTQYF. In DNA form, the CDR3 reads TGTGCCAGCAGCATGGGACAGGGGGCATCCCCAAGGACCCAGTACTTC.

The chain is built from TRBV18 and TRBJ2-1, with 9 bases aligning to TRBD1. Germline CDR1 is KGHSH and CDR2 is LQKENI. CDR3 length equals 16 residues. Trimming cost V 4 bases and J 9 bases; bases outside gene matches: 13. CDR3 in amino acids: CASSLPPDRGNPEQFF. CDR3 coding DNA: TGTGCCAGCTCACTCCCTCCGGACAGGGGAAATCCTGAGCAGTTCTTC.

CDR3 sequence: CASSSLRGVNTEAFF. CDR3 nucleotide sequence: TGTGCCAGCAGCTCCCTCCGAGGGGTGAACACTGAAGCTTTCTTT. The chain couples TRBV7-3 to TRBJ1-1, with TRBD1 as a possible D gene (5 bases). This CDR3 is 15 amino acids long. Deletions cut 4 bases from V and 0 bases from J, with 12 bases between. Per the germline V gene, CDR1 is SGHTA and CDR2 is FQGTGA. Filled out from reference TRBV7-3 and TRBJ1-1, the complete variable domain reads GAGVSQTPSNKVTEKGKYVELRCDPISGHTALYWYRQSLGQGPEFLIYFQGTGAADDSGLPNDRFFAVRPEGSVSTLKIQRTERGDSAVYLCASSSLRGVNTEAFFGQGTRLTVV.

This clone was detected only once. The chain combines TRBV11-2 with TRBJ1-2; D gene ambiguous. With 8 bases removed from V and 1 base from J, the gap between germline ends came to 14 bases. CDR3 size: 14 residues. Germline CDR1 and CDR2: SGHAT and FQNNGV. DNA of the CDR3: TGTGCCAGCGTGGAGGGATATTATAACTATGGCTACACCTTC. This sequence encodes CASVEGYYNYGYTF.

This clone was observed once. CDR3 sequence (DNA): TGCAGCGGGTTAAGGCTCTACGAGCAGTACTTC. Its translation: CSGLRLYEQYF. The chain recombines TRBV20-1 with TRBJ2-7, with unresolved D. The CDR3 has 11 amino acids. Germline-derived CDR1 and CDR2 are DFQATT and SNEGSKA (reference sequence).

This chain connects TRBV7-2 to TRBJ2-4, with 8 bases lining up with TRBD2. The trim removed 5 bases at V and 13 bases at J, leaving 10 bases unmatched. The V gene's germline CDR1 is SGHTA and CDR2 FQGNSA. This CDR3 is 13 amino acids long. In DNA form, the CDR3 reads TGTGCCAGCAGCCCGGACCCGACTAGCGCGCAGTACTTC. It yields the protein CASSPDPTSAQYF.

The sample holds a few counts of this clone. The rearrangement links TRBV6-5 to TRBJ1-5; 9 nucleotides line up with TRBD1. Germline V gives CDR1 MNHEY, CDR2 SVGAGI. The trim removed 7 bases at V and 3 bases at J, leaving 7 bases unmatched. The CDR3 spans 15 residues. DNA for the CDR3: TGTGCCAGCACCGAGACAGGGGGGGCCAATCAGCCCCAGCATTTT. Protein: CASTETGGANQPQHF.

The chain couples TRBV15 to TRBJ1-2; D possibly corresponds to TRBD1 (5 bases). The V gene lost 2 bases and the J gene lost 8 bases, with 12 bases spanning the gap. The CDR3 is 13 amino acids. Germline values: CDR1 LNHNV, CDR2 YYDKDF (reference sequence). The CDR3 loop reads CATSRRRGDGYTF. In nucleotides, the CDR3 is TGTGCCACCAGCAGACGGAGGGGAGACGGCTACACCTTC.

The chain joins TRBV18 to TRBJ1-1; 8 nucleotides match TRBD1. CDR1 and CDR2 (germline): KGHSH, LQKENI. CDR3 length equals 16 residues. With 1 base clipped from V and 5 bases from J, the junction kept 9 bases outside the gene matches. The CDR3 bases are TGTGCCAGCTCACCACGCAGGACAGGGTCTGGGACTGAAGCTTTCTTT. Protein product: CASSPRRTGSGTEAFF.

The chain is built from TRBV5-8 and TRBJ1-5; maybe TRBD1 (5 bases). Per the germline V gene, CDR1 is SGHTS and CDR2 is YDEGEE. Trimming stripped 3 bases from V and 9 bases from J, with 16 bases between. The CDR3 sequence is 14 residues long. The CDR3 DNA reads TGTGCCAGCAGCTCCCGGGGCCCCGGGGTGCCCCAGCATTTT. Its translation: CASSSRGPGVPQHF.

J is TRBJ1-1 and V is TRBV28; 9 bases match TRBD1. The CDR3 loop spans 14 amino acids. Germline V gene sequence: CDR1 MDHEN, CDR2 SYDVKM. The V gene end was trimmed by 2 bases and the J gene end by 4 bases; junction bases not matched to a gene: 2. DNA for the CDR3: TGTGCCAGCAGTTTAGACAGGGGGACCACTGAAGCTTTCTTT. This encodes CASSLDRGTTEAFF.

V and J are TRBV27 and TRBJ1-2, with TRBD1 matching over 7 bases. The V gene's germline CDR1 is MNHEY and CDR2 SMNVEV (reference sequence). The CDR3 loop spans 13 amino acids. V shed 5 bases, J shed 4 bases, and the junction held 4 bases outside the gene matches. The CDR3 coding sequence is TGTGCCAGCAGTCGGGCAGGGGGCTATGGCTACACCTTC. Encoded protein: CASSRAGGYGYTF.

The DNA of the CDR3 is TGTGCCAGTCCGCCCCCTATCAGGGGGACTAGCTCCTACGAGCAGTACTTC. Translation gives CASPPPIRGTSSYEQYF. The V call is TRBV28, the J call TRBJ2-7; D perhaps matches TRBD2 (8 bases). V lost 9 bases and J lost 0, with 24 bases in between. Germline assignment: CDR1 MDHEN and CDR2 SYDVKM. The CDR3 is 17 residues long.

This sequence joins TRBV7-2 and TRBJ1-4, with 7 nucleotides matching TRBD1. The CDR3 runs 14 residues. After removal of 6 bases from V and 4 bases from J, the junction contained 5 bases not matched to a gene. Germline values: CDR1 SGHTA, CDR2 FQGNSA. Written as DNA, the CDR3 is TGTGCCAGCAGTTTCGACAGGGTTAATGAAAAACTGTTTTTT. Translated: CASSFDRVNEKLFF. Using reference TRBV7-2 and TRBJ1-4 for the parts outside the CDR3, the full variable domain is GAGVSQSPSNKVTEKGKDVELRCDPISGHTALYWYRQSLGQGLEFLIYFQGNSAPDKSGLPSDRFSAERTGGSVSTLTIQRTQQEDSAVYLCASSFDRVNEKLFFGSGTQLSVL.

The V gene is TRBV19, the J gene TRBJ1-1; a possible D gene is TRBD1 (6 bases). This CDR3 is built from 16 residues. V was clipped by 3 bases and J by 5 bases, with 19 bases between them. The germline V gene has CDR1 LNHDA and CDR2 SQIVND (reference sequence). The CDR3 nucleotides read TGTGCCAGTAGTATTTGGGACAATGGAGTTCGGACTGAAGCTTTCTTT. It codes for CASSIWDNGVRTEAFF.

A note on this clone: The same CDR3 can be traced to other DNA sequences in this sample. J is TRBJ2-3 and V is TRBV29-1, with 7 positions matching TRBD2. Germline V gene data show CDR1 as SQVTM and CDR2 as ANQGSEA. V was pared by 3 bases and J by 5 bases, with 2 bases of the junction left unmatched. The CDR3 is 12 amino acids. CDR3 in DNA: TGCAGCGTTGACGCGGGAGAAGATACGCAGTATTTT. Translated: CSVDAGEDTQYF.